A selection of T cell receptor beta chains follows, all from one sample in a study of response to subunit inactivated influenza vaccine. MiXCR, run by TCRdb on the RT-PCR reads, gives a single entry per CDR3 protein. The sample carries about 580,000 distinct CDR3 sequences, less than 15% recorded once. The sample here was PBMCs from blood, taken about 13 days after vaccination. These receptor sequences come from a man aged 50-59 years who received an inactivated influenza vaccine. Each CDR3 is given with its conserved first and last residue.

TRBV20-1	CSARGAGRRYTF
TRBV2	CASKASKSGNTIYF
TRBV7-2	CASSLVGLVRSEQFF
TRBV12-3/TRBV12-4	CASSFVVTEQFF
TRBV5-1	CASSPDPRAGEQYF
TRBV3-1	CASSQFQGGEKLFF
TRBV24-1	CATSDVGQGAGDTQYF
TRBV13	CASSSTSFSRNTGELFF
TRBV7-8	CASSLTGIIQETQYF
TRBV5-1	CASSSQPGGYGYTF
TRBV9	CASSVEGWASGMQYF
TRBV5-1	CASQVEPANEKLFF
TRBV7-2	CASTWSGSHIQYF
TRBV20-1	CSAKMGPSGGYTF
TRBV5-1	CASTSDNEQFF
TRBV20-1	CSARDLRGGGRTYYEQYF
TRBV29-1	CSVEERGSQDYEQYF
TRBV3-1	CASSQDRVSGELFF
TRBV27	CASSLLQGSTDTQYF
TRBV20-1	CSATEGGQEQETQYF
TRBV5-1	CASSFGAFVSSSSYEQYF
TRBV12-3/TRBV12-4	CASMGGARTEAFF
TRBV15	CATSRDGREYTEAFF
TRBV12-3/TRBV12-4	CASSSETPEAFF
TRBV10-3	CATSGGAIDEQYF
TRBV12-3/TRBV12-4	CASSRRAGTRGFF
TRBV7-8	CASSTNSGTGSSYEQYF
TRBV6-4	CASSPSDRVWTEAFF
TRBV5-1	CASSPAGVNQRGIFEQFF
TRBV29-1	CSVQGSGTYEQYF
TRBV12-3/TRBV12-4	CASSRSGSVSYEQYF
TRBV6-2/TRBV6-3	CASIPLTGDNYGYTF
TRBV7-2	CASSFYVGGPNTGELFF
TRBV5-1	CASRLLVGSDEQFF
TRBV15	CATSTKTLNTEAFF
TRBV20-1	CSARVGTGVSNQPQHF
TRBV5-5	CASSLVRGRTDTQYF
TRBV11-2	CASSLELAGTFFVGGYNEQFF
TRBV20-1	CSARKTSQTQYF
TRBV11-2	CASRRTSGSPYNEQFF
TRBV5-4	CAMGPGRDTQYF
TRBV11-2	CASSPYPGAGQFF
TRBV6-2/TRBV6-3	CASRDSSNYGYTF
TRBV4-2	CASSRLLSGTDTQYF
TRBV5-6	CASSSGTLAGGFYEQYF
TRBV3-1	CASSPPVFWLAGSGANVLTF
TRBV11-1	CASSLAGTGGAGANVLTF
TRBV12-3/TRBV12-4	CASSLRGSGLLTDTQYF
TRBV7-3	CASSFSSSREMYNEQFF
TRBV20-1	CSARRQDNYGYTF
TRBV6-1	CASSRPGAYEQYF
TRBV19	CASSIAIGTGELFF
TRBV7-9	CASSLEERGIYEQYF
TRBV15	CATSRGQGYNEQFF
TRBV6-5	CASSYSSGESYEQYF